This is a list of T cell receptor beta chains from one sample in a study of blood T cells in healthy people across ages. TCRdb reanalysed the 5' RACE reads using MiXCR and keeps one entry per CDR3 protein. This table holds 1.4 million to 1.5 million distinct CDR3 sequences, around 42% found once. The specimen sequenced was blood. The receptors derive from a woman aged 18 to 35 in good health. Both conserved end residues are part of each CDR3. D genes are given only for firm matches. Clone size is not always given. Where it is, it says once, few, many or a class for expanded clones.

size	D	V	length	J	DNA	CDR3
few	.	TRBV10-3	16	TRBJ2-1	TGTGCCACCTCAGGGCCCTTAGTGGTGGTCGGCAATGAGCAGTTCTTC	CATSGPLVVVGNEQFF
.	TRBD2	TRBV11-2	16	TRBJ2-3	TGTGCCAGCAGCTGGGGCGGGGGATCTAGCACAGATACGCAGTATTTT	CASSWGGGSSTDTQYF
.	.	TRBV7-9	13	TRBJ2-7	TGTGCCAGCAGCTTTCGACTGGGGGGAGAGCAGTACTTC	CASSFRLGGEQYF
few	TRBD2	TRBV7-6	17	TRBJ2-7	TGTGCCAGCAGCTCAGATGTCACTAGCGGGAATCGGTACGAGCAGTACTTC	CASSSDVTSGNRYEQYF
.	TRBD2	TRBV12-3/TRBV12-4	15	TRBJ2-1	TGTGCCAGCAGTAACGGACGGACTAGCGCGGATGAGCAGTTCTTC	CASSNGRTSADEQFF
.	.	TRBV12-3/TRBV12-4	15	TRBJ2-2	TGTGCCAGCAGTGCCCTCCCTGGAGGCACCGGGGAGCTGTTTTTT	CASSALPGGTGELFF
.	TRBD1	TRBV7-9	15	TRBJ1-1	TGTGCCAGCAGCCCAGGGGACAGGGAGAACACTGAAGCTTTCTTT	CASSPGDRENTEAFF
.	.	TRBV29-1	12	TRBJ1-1	TGCAGCGTTGCTCGGGAGAACACTGAAGCTTTCTTT	CSVARENTEAFF
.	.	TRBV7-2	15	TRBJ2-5	TGTGCCAGCAGCTTAGTTACGGGAGTAGCCAATGAGCAGTACTTC	CASSLVTGVANEQYF
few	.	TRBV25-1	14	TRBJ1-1	TGTGCCAGCACTTTAGGGGCGGGGAACACTGAAGCTTTCTTT	CASTLGAGNTEAFF
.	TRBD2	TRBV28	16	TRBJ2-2	TGTGCCAGCAGTTCAGCGGCTAGCGGGAGTAGACGGGAGCTGTTTTTT	CASSSAASGSRRELFF
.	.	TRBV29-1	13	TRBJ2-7	TGCAGCGTTTTAGTGGTCTTCTCCTACGAGCAGTACTTC	CSVLVVFSYEQYF
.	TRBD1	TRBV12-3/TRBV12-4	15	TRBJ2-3	TGTGCCAGCAGTCCTCGGGACAGAAACGCAGATACGCAGTATTTT	CASSPRDRNADTQYF
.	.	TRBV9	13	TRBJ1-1	TGTGCCAGCAGCGTCGCGTCGCACACTGAAGCTTTCTTT	CASSVASHTEAFF
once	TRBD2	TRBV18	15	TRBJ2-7	TGTGCCAGCTCACCGGGGACTAGCTCGGGGGACGAGCAGTACTTC	CASSPGTSSGDEQYF
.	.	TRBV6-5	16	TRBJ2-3	TGTGCCAGCAGCCCCACCATAGCGGCGAACCCAGGTACGCAGTATTTT	CASSPTIAANPGTQYF
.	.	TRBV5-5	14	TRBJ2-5	TGTGCCAGCAGCTTGCGGCTAGTTATAGAGACCCAGTACTTC	CASSLRLVIETQYF
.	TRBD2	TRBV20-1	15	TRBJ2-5	TGCAGTGCTAGAGATGGGACTAGCGGGAGGGAGACCCAGTACTTC	CSARDGTSGRETQYF
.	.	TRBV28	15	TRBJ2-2	TGTGCCAGCAGTCTCCCGGGCGGGTTAGCCGGGGAGCTGTTTTTT	CASSLPGGLAGELFF
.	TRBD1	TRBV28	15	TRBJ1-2	TGTGCCAGCAGTCATTACAGGGGGTCTAACTATGGCTACACCTTC	CASSHYRGSNYGYTF
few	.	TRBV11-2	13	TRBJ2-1	TGTGCCAGCATGGGGCGGGTTTACAATGAGCAGTTCTTC	CASMGRVYNEQFF
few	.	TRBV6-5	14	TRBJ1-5	TGTGCCAGCAGTTACTCGAGACAGATCCAGCCCCAGCATTTT	CASSYSRQIQPQHF
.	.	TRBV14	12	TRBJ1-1	TGTGCCAGCAGCCAAGATGGGGGAGAAGCTTTCTTT	CASSQDGGEAFF
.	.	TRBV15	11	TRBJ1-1	TGTGCCACCAGGGGCCAGGCGGGAGCTTTCTTT	CATRGQAGAFF
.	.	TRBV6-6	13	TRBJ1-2	TGTGCCAGCACCAAGGGCAGTAACTATGGCTACACCTTC	CASTKGSNYGYTF
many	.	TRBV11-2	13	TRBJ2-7	TGTGCCAGCAGCTTGACCAGAGTCTACGAGCAGTACTTC	CASSLTRVYEQYF
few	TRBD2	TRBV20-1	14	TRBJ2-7	TGCAGTGCTATAAGCGGGAGCCCATCCTACGAGCAGTACTTC	CSAISGSPSYEQYF
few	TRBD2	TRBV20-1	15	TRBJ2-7	TGCAGTGCTCGAGCCGGACTAGCGGGAGGGTACGAGCAGTACTTC	CSARAGLAGGYEQYF
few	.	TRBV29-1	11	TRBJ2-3	TGCAGCGTTCCAGGGGTCCATACGCAGTATTTT	CSVPGVHTQYF
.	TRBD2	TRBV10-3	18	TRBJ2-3	TGTGCCATCAAAGCCGGGACTAGCGGGCATGCCGGCGCAGATACGCAGTATTTT	CAIKAGTSGHAGADTQYF
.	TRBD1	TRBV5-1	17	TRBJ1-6	TGCGCCAGCAGCTTGGGAAGGACAGGGGATAATAATTCACCCCTCCACTTT	CASSLGRTGDNNSPLHF
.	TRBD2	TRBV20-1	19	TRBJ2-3	TGCAGTGCTAGAGATGGCAGAGGGTTAGCGGGAGGGAACGCAGATACGCAGTATTTT	CSARDGRGLAGGNADTQYF
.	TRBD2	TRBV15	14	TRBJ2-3	TGTGCCACCAGCAGAGCGGGCGGGGGAGATACGCAGTATTTT	CATSRAGGGDTQYF
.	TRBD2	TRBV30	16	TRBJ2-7	TGTGCCTGGAGCTCGAGGACTAGCGGGAGTATCTACGAGCAGTACTTC	CAWSSRTSGSIYEQYF
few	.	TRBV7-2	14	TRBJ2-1	TGTGCCAGCAGCCGCCTAGAGCCCTACAATGAGCAGTTCTTC	CASSRLEPYNEQFF
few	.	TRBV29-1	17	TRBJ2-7	TGCAGCGTTGAAGATCCCGGAGCCCATAGCTCCTACAATGAGCAGTACTTC	CSVEDPGAHSSYNEQYF
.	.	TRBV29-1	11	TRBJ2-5	TGCAGCGCCGGGACCACGGGTGAGCAGTACTTC	CSAGTTGEQYF
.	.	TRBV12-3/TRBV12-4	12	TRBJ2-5	TGTGCCAGCAGGGGGGGTGAGGAGACCCAGTACTTC	CASRGGEETQYF
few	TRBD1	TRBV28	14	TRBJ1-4	TGTGCCAGCAGTTGGGGGACAGTCTCGGGGAAACTGTTTTTT	CASSWGTVSGKLFF
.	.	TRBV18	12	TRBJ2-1	TGTGCCAGCTCACCAGCCCCCAATGAGCAGTTCTTC	CASSPAPNEQFF
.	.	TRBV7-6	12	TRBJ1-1	TGTGCCAGCAGCTCGAATCAGGGGGAAGCTTTCTTT	CASSSNQGEAFF
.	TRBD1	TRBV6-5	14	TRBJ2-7	TGTGCCAGCAAGGGGGCGTCTAGCTCCTACGAGCAGTACTTC	CASKGASSSYEQYF
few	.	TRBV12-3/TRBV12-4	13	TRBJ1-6	TGTGCCAGCAGTCGGGAGTTAAATTCACCCCTCCACTTT	CASSRELNSPLHF
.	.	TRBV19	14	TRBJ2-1	TGTGCCAGTAGTATTAGCCAGCTAACCTCGGGGCAGTTCTTC	CASSISQLTSGQFF